Below, 28 T cell receptor beta chains from the same sample are listed, as sequenced in a study of radiotherapy plus CTLA-4 blockade in lung cancer (dated 2018 in TCRdb). To prepare the library, the immunoSEQ multiplex PCR assay was applied. TCRdb provides this immuneACCESS table in a form limited to in-frame rearrangements. Some clones are lacking; in checked studies, under half of them reflect an unresolved V gene, and why the rest are absent is not known. The sample table contains tens of thousands of clones; only one count was recorded for more than 75% of them. The ten most abundant clones make up about 8% of the sample. The specimen comprised peripheral blood, sampled from a patient treated with radiotherapy plus ipilimumab. These TCRs come from a human donor with non-small cell lung cancer who had a complete response to radiotherapy plus ipilimumab.

The chain joins TRBV4-3 to TRBJ2-2; 10 nucleotides match TRBD2. After removal of 0 bases from V and 6 bases from J, the junction contained 10 bases not matched to a gene. This CDR3 is built from 18 residues. Per the germline V gene, CDR1 is LGHNA and CDR2 is YSLEER. The CDR3 region has the DNA TGCGCCAGCAGCCAAGATTTGCTAGCGGGGGTTGGGGCCGGGGAGCTGTTTTTT. It yields the protein CASSQDLLAGVGAGELFF.

The chain recombines TRBV5-1 with TRBJ2-7; 8 positions agree with TRBD1. The CDR3 length is 15 residues. Germline V lookup: CDR1 SGHRS, CDR2 YFSETQ. The V and J ends lost 3 bases and 3 bases, in that order; junction bases with no gene match: 8. The CDR3: CASSSFGTGGYEQYF. The CDR3 DNA sequence: TGCGCCAGCAGCTCCTTCGGGACAGGTGGCTACGAGCAGTACTTC.

The chain is built from TRBV18 and TRBJ2-7, with 8 nucleotides matching TRBD1. Germline V gene data show CDR1 as KGHSH and CDR2 as LQKENI. With 3 bases clipped from V and 3 bases from J, the junction kept 1 base outside the gene matches. This CDR3 has 13 residues. CDR3 DNA sequence: TGTGCCAGCTCACCGGGACAGGTCTACGAGCAGTACGTC. Amino acid sequence: CASSPGQVYEQYV.

J is TRBJ2-3 and V is TRBV4-3; a possible D gene is TRBD2 (5 bases). CDR3 length equals 16 residues. Germline V gene lookup returns CDR1 LGHNA and CDR2 YSLEER. The V end was cut by 0 bases, the J end by 3 bases, with 13 bases between. This CDR3 reads CASSQELRDMTDTQYF. In DNA, the CDR3 is TGCGCCAGCAGCCAAGAATTGAGGGATATGACAGATACGCAGTATTTT.

The chain combines TRBV11-3 with TRBJ1-3; 7 bases line up with TRBD1. CDR1 and CDR2 from the germline V gene are SGHNT and YENEEA. The CDR3 runs 18 residues. J was trimmed by 0 bases and V by 1 base; bases with no gene match: 9. The DNA of the CDR3 is TGTGCCAGCAGCTTAGGGGGCACCGGGACAGTCTCTGGAAACACCATATATTTT. It encodes CASSLGGTGTVSGNTIYF.

This clone was counted once. The CDR3 loop is CASSLALNRVRYGYTF. The DNA of the CDR3 is TGTGCCAGCAGCTTAGCGTTGAACAGGGTACGGTATGGCTACACCTTC. The chain uses TRBV7-2 and TRBJ1-2, with D possibly matching TRBD1 (6 bases). From germline, CDR1 is SGHTA and CDR2 FQGNSA. V lost 0 bases, J lost 5 bases, and 16 bases lay in between. This CDR3 is built from 16 residues.

This chain connects TRBV30 to TRBJ1-2; 9 bases align to TRBD1. The germline V gene has CDR1 GTSNPN and CDR2 SVGIG (reference sequence). This CDR3 is built from 16 residues. V lost 1 base and J lost 4; bases outside the gene matches: 10. CDR3 amino acids: CAWSAPGQGISYGYTF. Here the CDR3 DNA reads TGTGCCTGGAGTGCACCTGGACAGGGGATTTCCTATGGCTACACCTTC.

The count of this clone is one. The V gene is TRBV6-1, the J gene TRBJ2-7; tentative D call: TRBD1 (6 bases). The V end lost 6 bases, the J end lost 7 bases, and 16 bases lay between the germline ends. This CDR3 contains 13 residues. Germline V lookup: CDR1 MNHNS, CDR2 SASEGT. The CDR3 reads CASSALGASEQYF. For the CDR3, the DNA is TGTGCCAGCAGCGCCCTGGGGGCGAGTGAGCAGTACTTC.

This chain links TRBV4-1 with TRBJ1-2; 7 bases map to TRBD1. Trimming at V came to 4 bases and at J to 2 bases, leaving 13 bases not matched to a gene. CDR1 is MGHRA and CDR2 is YSYEKL in the germline V gene. This CDR3 has 17 residues. Written as DNA, the CDR3 is TGCGCCAGCAGCCCTTATTTCCTAGGGGGCGCAAACTATGGCTACACCTTC. Translated, it gives CASSPYFLGGANYGYTF.

V is TRBV10-3 and J is TRBJ1-1; 8 positions match TRBD1. There are 11 residues in the CDR3. Losses at the gene ends were 5 bases for V and 11 bases for J; bases not matched to a gene: 4. Germline V gene data show CDR1 as ENHRY and CDR2 as SYGVKD. CDR3: CAISLDRVAFF. The CDR3 nucleotides are TGTGCCATCAGTTTGGACAGGGTGGCTTTCTTT.

The V gene is TRBV6-6, the J gene TRBJ1-2, with TRBD1 as a possible D gene (5 bases). This CDR3 region has 15 residues. CDR1 and CDR2 (germline): MNHNY, SVGAGI (reference sequence). Trimming removed 8 bases at V and 1 base at J, with 17 bases between. The DNA for the CDR3 is TGTGCCAGCCTTCAAATGGCGGGGGTTAACTATGGCTACACCTTC. Protein sequence: CASLQMAGVNYGYTF.

This clone was counted only a few times. The rearrangement links TRBV7-9 to TRBJ1-1; D unresolved. The CDR3 extends over 12 amino acids. CDR1 is SEHNR, CDR2 FQNEAQ, per germline (reference sequence). The V end was cut by 5 bases, the J end by 8 bases, with 12 bases between. CDR3 in DNA: TGTGCCAGCAGCATTGAGGGAGGGGAAGCTTTCTTT. Its translation: CASSIEGGEAFF.

V usage is TRBV7-2 and J usage is TRBJ2-4; TRBD1 agrees at 7 bases. This CDR3 comprises 16 residues. Germline values: CDR1 SGHTA, CDR2 FQGNSA. V was clipped by 5 bases and J by 2 bases; unmatched bases: 9. The CDR3 DNA is TGTGCCAGCAGCGCGGACAGGACCCTATCCAAAAACATTCAGTACTTC. It is translated as CASSADRTLSKNIQYF.

This clone was detected once. CDR3 in amino acids: CASSLGQGTNTIYF. CDR3 bases: TGTGCCAGCAGCTTAGGGCAGGGGACAAACACCATATATTTT. The V and J genes are TRBV13 and TRBJ1-3, with D maybe TRBD1 (6 bases). The V and J ends lost 0 bases and 6 bases respectively, with 9 bases between them. Germline lookup yields CDR1 PRHDT and CDR2 FYEKMQ (reference sequence). CDR3 size: 14 residues. The full variable domain, completed using reference TRBV13 and TRBJ1-3, is AAGVIQSPRHLIKEKRETATLKCYPIPRHDTVYWYQQGPGQDPQFLISFYEKMQSDKGSIPDRFSAQQFSDYHSELNMSSLELGDSALYFCASSLGQGTNTIYFGEGSWLTVV.

The chain couples TRBV6-1 to TRBJ1-3; possibly TRBD1 for D (5 bases). This CDR3 is built from 14 residues. Germline assignment: CDR1 MNHNS and CDR2 SASEGT. Trimming removed 1 base from V and 8 bases from J, with 12 bases in between. CDR3 bases: TGTGCCAGCAGTGAAGAGGGCAGGGCTCACACCATATATTTT. It translates to CASSEEGRAHTIYF.

This clone turned up a few times. This CDR3 reads CASSISAGLYNEQFF. CDR3 sequence (DNA): TGTGCCAGTAGTATCAGCGCGGGTCTCTACAATGAGCAGTTCTTC. The J gene is TRBJ2-1, the V gene TRBV19; TRBD2 is a possible D gene (5 bases). The CDR3 consists of 15 residues. CDR1 and CDR2 (germline): LNHDA, SQIVND (reference sequence). V was pared by 3 bases and J by 3 bases, with 12 bases between.

V is TRBV9 and J is TRBJ2-4; TRBD1 might be the D (6 bases). Trimming cost V 4 bases and J 0 bases, with 11 bases left between them. Germline CDR1 reads SGDLS; CDR2 reads YYNGEE. This CDR3 contains 15 residues. The CDR3 DNA is TGTGCCAGCAGCAAGGGGGAATTAGCCAAAAACATTCAGTACTTC. Translating gives CASSKGELAKNIQYF.

This clone was counted a few times. The chain employs TRBV25-1 and TRBJ2-3; 14 nucleotides agree with TRBD2. V lost 6 bases and J lost 5; bases outside the gene matches: 10. This CDR3 has 17 residues. Germline V gene sequence: CDR1 MGHDK, CDR2 SYGVNS. The CDR3 DNA sequence: TGTGCCAGCAGCATTAAAGGACTAGCGGGGGGAGGAGATACGCAGTATTTT. Its protein is CASSIKGLAGGGDTQYF.

The chain combines TRBV6-4 with TRBJ2-3, with D hard to call. Germline loops: CDR1 MRHNA, CDR2 SNTAGT. Trimming shortened V by 5 bases and J by 1 base, and 7 bases separated the two germline ends. The CDR3 is made up of 13 amino acids. The DNA of the CDR3 is TGTGCCAGCAGTTACAGACGCACAGATACGCAGTATTTT. This encodes CASSYRRTDTQYF.

The V gene is TRBV7-6, the J gene TRBJ2-1, with 9 bases lining up with TRBD2. With V trimmed by 3 bases and J by 1 base, 10 bases remained unmatched. Germline CDR1 SGHVS, CDR2 FNYEAQ. This CDR3 is built from 18 residues. CDR3 loop: CASSLGAGGPRSYNEQFF. DNA for the CDR3: TGTGCCAGCAGCTTGGGTGCGGGGGGGCCGAGGTCCTACAATGAGCAGTTCTTC.

The table lists this clone with a count of one. This chain connects TRBV11-3 to TRBJ2-1, with no clear D. Per the germline V gene, CDR1 is SGHNT and CDR2 is YENEEA. Trimming cost V 3 bases and J 5 bases, with 11 bases left between them. CDR3 length equals 14 residues. In DNA form, the CDR3 reads TGTGCCAGCAGCTTTAGGAGTGTGGACAATGAGCAGTTCTTC. Protein: CASSFRSVDNEQFF.

The chain has TRBV29-1 and TRBJ1-1; 10 positions match TRBD1. Germline assignment: CDR1 SQVTM and CDR2 ANQGSEA. The CDR3 totals 15 residues. The V and J ends lost 6 bases and 8 bases, in that order; junction bases with no gene match: 15. Here the CDR3 reads CSVTRDRGRTTEAFF. Written as DNA, the CDR3 is TGCAGCGTCACCCGGGACAGGGGACGAACCACGGAAGCTTTCTTT.

The chain employs TRBV13 and TRBJ2-7; TRBD2 matches at 9 bases. V lost 5 bases to trimming and J lost 5 bases; unmatched junction nucleotides: 16. This CDR3 comprises 17 residues. Per the germline V gene, CDR1 is PRHDT and CDR2 is FYEKMQ (reference sequence). The CDR3 DNA follows: TGTGCCAGCAGCAGCAGCCCGTGGCGGGGGGGCTCAGACGAGCAGTACTTC. This sequence encodes CASSSSPWRGGSDEQYF. Full variable domain (outside the CDR3, taken from reference TRBV13 and TRBJ2-7): AAGVIQSPRHLIKEKRETATLKCYPIPRHDTVYWYQQGPGQDPQFLISFYEKMQSDKGSIPDRFSAQQFSDYHSELNMSSLELGDSALYFCASSSSPWRGGSDEQYFGPGTRLTVT.

The CDR3 spells CASGLTGTEQYF. The CDR3 nucleotides read TGTGCTAGTGGTTTGACAGGGACCGAGCAGTACTTC. The chain recombines TRBV12-5 with TRBJ2-7; D might be TRBD1 (6 bases). CDR1 is LGHNT and CDR2 is FRNRAP in the germline V gene. This CDR3 has 12 amino acids. The V end was cut by 2 bases, the J end by 6 bases, with 8 bases between.

As concerns this clone: Different DNA sequences within this sample yield the same CDR3. V usage is TRBV9 and J usage is TRBJ2-1; TRBD2 might be the D (5 bases). Between the trimmed V and J ends, which lost 7 bases and 0 bases, there was a span of 14 bases. Germline-derived CDR1 and CDR2 are SGDLS and YYNGEE. CDR3 length: 15 amino acids. The DNA for the CDR3 is TGTGCCAGCCCAATTCGACTACGCTCCTACAATGAGCAGTTCTTC. It translates to CASPIRLRSYNEQFF.

This chain joins TRBV11-3 and TRBJ1-6; 9 bases line up with TRBD1. The CDR3 extends over 16 amino acids. J gave up 7 bases and V 2 bases, and 6 bases lay outside the gene matches. The germline gives CDR1 SGHNT, CDR2 YENEEA. The CDR3 spells CASSLPQGTGNSPLHF. The DNA of the CDR3 is TGTGCCAGCAGCTTACCCCAAGGGACAGGGAATTCACCCCTCCACTTT.

The J gene is TRBJ2-5, the V gene TRBV29-1, with 7 positions matching TRBD1. Germline V gene sequence: CDR1 SQVTM, CDR2 ANQGSEA. The V and J ends lost 7 bases and 4 bases, in that order; junction bases with no gene match: 6. This CDR3 has 12 amino acids. This chain's CDR3 is CSAMTGIETQYF. CDR3 bases: TGCAGCGCAATGACAGGGATAGAGACCCAGTACTTC.

The chain combines TRBV19 with TRBJ1-1; TRBD1 aligns across 9 bases. CDR3 length: 16 amino acids. J was trimmed by 5 bases and V by 5 bases; bases with no gene match: 12. Germline V lookup: CDR1 LNHDA, CDR2 SQIVND (reference sequence). CDR3 loop: CASSQYSGQGSTEAFF. CDR3 nucleotide sequence: TGTGCCAGTAGTCAATACTCGGGACAGGGTTCAACTGAAGCTTTCTTT.